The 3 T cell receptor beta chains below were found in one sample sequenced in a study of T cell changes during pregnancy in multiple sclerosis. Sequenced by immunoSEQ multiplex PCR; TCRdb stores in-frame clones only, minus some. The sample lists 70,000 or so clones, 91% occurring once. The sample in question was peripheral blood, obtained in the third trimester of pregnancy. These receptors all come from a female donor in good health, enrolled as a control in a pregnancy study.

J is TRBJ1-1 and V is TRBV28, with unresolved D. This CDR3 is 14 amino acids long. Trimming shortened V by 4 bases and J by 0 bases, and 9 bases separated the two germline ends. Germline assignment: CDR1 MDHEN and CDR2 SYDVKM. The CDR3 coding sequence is TGTGCCAGCAGTTCGACGGGGTTGAACACTGAAGCTTTCTTT. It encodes CASSSTGLNTEAFF.

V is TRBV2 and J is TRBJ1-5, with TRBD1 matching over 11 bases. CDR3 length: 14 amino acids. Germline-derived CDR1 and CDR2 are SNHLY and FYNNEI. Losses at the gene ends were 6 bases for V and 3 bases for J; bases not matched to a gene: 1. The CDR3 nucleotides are TGTGCCAGCAGGGGACAGGGGGACAATCAGCCCCAGCATTTT. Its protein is CASRGQGDNQPQHF.

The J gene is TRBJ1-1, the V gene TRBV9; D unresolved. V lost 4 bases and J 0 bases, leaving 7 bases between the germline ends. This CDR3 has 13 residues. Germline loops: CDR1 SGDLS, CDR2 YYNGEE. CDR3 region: CASSIHMNTEAFF. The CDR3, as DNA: TGTGCCAGCAGCATACACATGAACACTGAAGCTTTCTTT.